The clone carrying this T cell receptor (beta chain) was seen repeatedly, ten times or more. The target antigen is unknown. This specimen comes from a study of early T cells in non-severe SARS-CoV-2 infection. Overall study: Unpaired chains resulted from sequencing bulk RNA of unsorted whole blood.

J was trimmed by 4 bases and V by 4 bases; bases with no gene match: 7. Germline V gene data show CDR1 as LNHDA and CDR2 as SQIVND (reference sequence). This CDR3 is 16 amino acids long. Unique molecular identifiers (one per individual cDNA molecule) were attached. TCRdb itself ran the 5' RACE reads through MiXCR, one entry per CDR3 protein. The sample holds some 120,000 distinct CDR3 sequences, approximately 15% seen once. The study's findings and limits: VDJdb matches were skewed toward anti-spike CD8 T cell responses.

Sequences were obtained from whole blood. This chain connects TRBV19 to TRBJ1-5, with 10 bases identical to TRBD1. The receptor comes from an adult who was a healthcare worker with PCR-confirmed SARS-CoV-2 infection or an uninfected control (not recorded which). CDR3 in amino acids: CASSTLGQGGNQPQHF. In DNA, the CDR3 is TGTGCCAGTAGTACCCTTGGACAGGGGGGGAATCAGCCCCAGCATTTT.